This T cell receptor beta chain was obtained from a study of cytomegalovirus exposure and HLA in healthy donors. Germline V gene lookup returns CDR1 GTSNPN and CDR2 SVGIG (reference sequence). Deletions cut 2 bases from V and 7 bases from J, with 12 bases between. There are 12 residues in the CDR3. This PCR relied on a set of 60 Vbeta primers and 13 Jbeta primers. Sequenced by immunoSEQ multiplex PCR; TCRdb stores in-frame clones only, minus some. The sample consists of about 160,000 clones, approximately 80% of them appearing once. The sample consisted of PBMCs. The rearrangement links TRBV30 to TRBJ2-7; weak D call: TRBD1 (5 bases). The TCR was taken from a male donor in good health and CMV-seropositive. The CDR3 here is CAWSPQGVEQYF. Written as DNA, the CDR3 is TGTGCCTGGAGTCCCCAAGGGGTTGAGCAGTACTTC.